One sample yielded the 26 T cell receptor beta chains listed below, sequenced in a study of CD8+CD57+ T cells in acquired aplastic anemia. Patients who underwent sequencing had shown CD8+CD57+ cell expansion by flow cytometry. Profiling of TCR beta VDJ combinations and CDR3 sequences used genomic DNA as template. TCRdb processed the reads anew with MiXCR; each CDR3 protein has one entry. The sample consists of just over 450,000 distinct CDR3 sequences, around 30% of them appearing once. The sample comprised sorted CD4+, CD8+, or CD8+CD57+ T cells (not recorded which) from PBMCs. The receptors derive from a human donor with aplastic anemia.

The chain links TRBV29-1 to TRBJ1-1, with D uncertain. Looked up from germline, CDR1 is SQVTM and CDR2 is ANQGSEA. The CDR3 consists of 14 residues. V was shortened by 3 bases and J by 1 base, with 12 bases between the two germline ends. Written as DNA, the CDR3 is TGCAGCGTTGAGACAACGGTTGGGAACACTGAAGCTTTCTTT. Protein sequence: CSVETTVGNTEAFF.

The gene calls are TRBV24-1 and TRBJ1-2; 9 nucleotides agree with TRBD1. CDR3 size: 12 residues. Germline V gene sequence: CDR1 KGHDR, CDR2 SFDVKD. V dropped 10 bases and J dropped 4; count of bases not matched to a gene: 3. Here the CDR3 DNA reads TGTGCCACAGACAGGGGGGTCTATGGCTACACCTTC. It codes for CATDRGVYGYTF.

V and J are TRBV5-4 and TRBJ2-1, with 10 bases matching TRBD2. Trimming at V came to 4 bases and at J to 2 bases, leaving 3 bases not matched to a gene. CDR3 length equals 15 residues. CDR1 is SGHNT, CDR2 YYREEE, per germline (reference sequence). The CDR3 DNA reads as TGTGCCAGCAGCACTGGACTAGCGGCCTACAATGAGCAGTTCTTC. This encodes CASSTGLAAYNEQFF.

The rearrangement uses TRBV6-1 and TRBJ1-4, with D unclear. V was pared by 6 bases and J by 5 bases, with 16 bases between. Germline V CDR1 and CDR2: MNHNS, SASEGT. This CDR3 has 15 residues. The DNA of the CDR3 is TGTGCCAGCAGCCCCTCTGGACTCTGGAATGAAAAACTGTTTTTT. Protein sequence: CASSPSGLWNEKLFF.

The chain combines TRBV20-1 with TRBJ1-5; 10 bases fit TRBD1. After removal of 6 bases from V and 1 base from J, the junction contained 3 bases not matched to a gene. CDR3 length: 14 residues. Germline CDR1 is DFQATT and CDR2 is SNEGSKA (reference sequence). The CDR3 DNA reads TGCAGTGCCCGGGACAGGGGAAGCAATCAGCCCCAGCATTTT. It yields the protein CSARDRGSNQPQHF.

This clonotype was picked up many times. The chain combines TRBV15 with TRBJ2-7; 11 bases fit TRBD1. The CDR3 totals 15 residues. Germline V gene data show CDR1 as LNHNV and CDR2 as YYDKDF (reference sequence). The V gene end was trimmed by 3 bases and the J gene end by 3 bases; junction bases not matched to a gene: 4. The CDR3 DNA reads as TGTGCCACCAGCAGTCCGGGACAGGGGGACTACGAGCAGTACTTC. It codes for CATSSPGQGDYEQYF.

This clonotype appeared a few times. The chain joins TRBV5-1 to TRBJ2-1; 7 nucleotides agree with TRBD1. The germline CDR1 and CDR2 sequences are SGHRS and YFSETQ. V was pared by 0 bases and J by 5 bases, with 5 bases of the junction left unmatched. This CDR3 has 15 amino acids. CDR3 DNA: TGCGCCAGCAGCTTGGGGACAGGCGGCGACAATGAGCAGTTCTTC. Protein product: CASSLGTGGDNEQFF.

In its sample, this clonotype was seen many times. This chain joins TRBV25-1 and TRBJ1-2; a possible D gene is TRBD1 (5 bases). Trimming shortened V by 1 base and J by 6 bases, and 18 bases separated the two germline ends. Germline V gives CDR1 MGHDK, CDR2 SYGVNS. The CDR3 totals 16 residues. CDR3 sequence (DNA): TGTGCCAGCAGTGAATCCTTTTCAGGGAGGGGAGATGGCTACACCTTC. Its protein product is CASSESFSGRGDGYTF.

Ten or more counts support this clonotype. Because the CDR3 is missing its conserved closing phenylalanine or tryptophan, this is likely a read error. Because the CDR3's place on the DNA is in doubt, the DNA is left out and the CDR3 is given as listed by TCRdb. The chain recombines TRBV20-1 with TRBJ2-5; the table's D call TRBD1 went unverified against the DNA. Inclusive of both ends, the CDR3 amounts to 9 amino acids. Germline V CDR1 and CDR2: DFQATT, SNEGSKA (reference sequence). CDR3 residues: CSAGHSPLL.

A few counts support this clonotype. The V call is TRBV3-1, the J call TRBJ2-5, with TRBD1 matching 8 bases. Trimming cost V 7 bases and J 3 bases; bases outside gene matches: 10. Germline CDR1 LGHDT, CDR2 YNNKEL (reference sequence). This CDR3 has 15 amino acids. CDR3 sequence reads: CASIQGGTGKETQYF. Written as DNA, the CDR3 is TGTGCCAGCATCCAGGGCGGGACAGGAAAAGAGACCCAGTACTTC.

Note on this clonotype: A much larger clone sits a single nucleotide away, making a read error possible. This sequence joins TRBV9 and TRBJ2-7; 7 nucleotides align to TRBD2. Germline V gene data show CDR1 as SGDLS and CDR2 as YYNGEE. The CDR3 extends over 16 amino acids. CDR3 bases: TGTGCCAGCAGCGTTTCGAGCCTAGCGGTCTCCCACGAGCAGTACTTC. Its protein product is CASSVSSLAVSHEQYF. The variable domain in full, completed from reference TRBV9 and TRBJ2-7, reads DSGVTQTPKHLITATGQRVTLRCSPRSGDLSVYWYQQSLDQGLQFLIQYYNGEERAKGNILERFSAQQFPDLHSELNLSSLELGDSALYFCASSVSSLAVSHEQYFGPGTRLTVT.

This clonotype was counted many times. The rearrangement joins TRBV6-5 to TRBJ1-2, with 7 bases matching TRBD1. V shed 5 bases, J shed 5 bases, and the junction held 8 bases outside the gene matches. Germline V gives CDR1 MNHEY, CDR2 SVGAGI. CDR3 length equals 14 residues. DNA of the CDR3: TGTGCCAGCAGTCGACAGGGAAAGGCGTATGGCTACACCTTC. Protein: CASSRQGKAYGYTF.

V usage is TRBV20-1 and J usage is TRBJ1-1; 7 bases line up with TRBD1. Trimming cost V 3 bases and J 4 bases; bases outside gene matches: 5. The CDR3 runs 13 residues. The germline V gene encodes CDR1 DFQATT and CDR2 SNEGSKA (reference sequence). The CDR3 reads CSARDNRGTEAFF. DNA for the CDR3: TGCAGTGCTAGGGATAACAGGGGCACTGAAGCTTTCTTT.

The gene calls are TRBV25-1 and TRBJ2-7, with a possible D match to TRBD1 (6 bases). V dropped 8 bases and J dropped 5 bases, with 19 bases sitting between them. CDR3 length: 14 amino acids. CDR1 is MGHDK and CDR2 is SYGVNS in the germline V gene. In DNA form, the CDR3 reads TGTGCCAGCTCACCAACGGCACAGGGAAACGAGCAGTACTTC. It encodes CASSPTAQGNEQYF.

This chain uses TRBV25-1 with TRBJ1-4; D gene uncertain. V gave up 6 bases and J gave up 4 bases, with 15 bases separating them. Germline V gene lookup returns CDR1 MGHDK and CDR2 SYGVNS. This CDR3 is 15 amino acids long. CDR3 sequence (DNA): TGTGCCAGCAGCTTGGCTACCGGGTTTAATGAAAAACTGTTTTTT. It translates to CASSLATGFNEKLFF. Using reference TRBV25-1 and TRBJ1-4 for the parts outside the CDR3, the full variable domain is EADIYQTPRYLVIGTGKKITLECSQTMGHDKMYWYQQDPGMELHLIHYSYGVNSTEKGDLSSESTVSRIRTEHFPLTLESARPSHTSQYLCASSLATGFNEKLFFGSGTQLSVL.

This clonotype turned up a few times. The chain uses TRBV27 and TRBJ1-2; weak D call: TRBD1 (5 bases). The V gene's germline CDR1 is MNHEY and CDR2 SMNVEV (reference sequence). Trimming pared 6 bases from V and 3 bases from J, leaving 14 bases between. This CDR3 region has 14 residues. CDR3 protein: CASRQGNLYYGYTF. The CDR3 DNA is TGTGCCAGCAGGCAGGGAAATCTTTACTATGGCTACACCTTC.

V is TRBV2 and J is TRBJ1-2, with TRBD1 identical over 10 bases. This CDR3 is built from 14 residues. V was clipped by 3 bases and J by 5 bases; unmatched bases: 3. The germline V gene has CDR1 SNHLY and CDR2 FYNNEI. Written as DNA, the CDR3 is TGTGCCAGCAGTGAGACAGGGGGCGGGTATGGCTACACCTTC. Translation gives CASSETGGGYGYTF. The entire variable domain, with the rest obtained from reference TRBV2 and TRBJ1-2, is as follows: EPEVTQTPSHQVTQMGQEVILRCVPISNHLYFYWYRQILGQKVEFLVSFYNNEISEKSEIFDDQFSVERPDGSNFTLKIRSTKLEDSAMYFCASSETGGGYGYTFGSGTRLTVV.

This chain joins TRBV29-1 and TRBJ1-2, with D possibly being TRBD1 (5 bases). Trimming stripped 1 base from V and 4 bases from J, with 22 bases between. Germline V gene lookup returns CDR1 SQVTM and CDR2 ANQGSEA. The length of the CDR3 is 17 residues. CDR3 amino acids: CSVEGASGTGQGYGYTF. CDR3 in DNA: TGCAGCGTTGAAGGGGCTAGCGGGACGGGCCAGGGCTATGGCTACACCTTC.

V and J are TRBV5-4 and TRBJ1-3, with unresolved D. Germline V CDR1 and CDR2: SGHNT, YYREEE (reference sequence). The CDR3 sequence is 11 residues long. V was shortened by 9 bases and J by 4 bases, with 8 bases between the two germline ends. DNA for the CDR3: TGTGCCACTACGGCAGGAAACACCATATATTTT. Protein sequence: CATTAGNTIYF.

This clonotype was picked up a small number of times. V and J are TRBV6-1 and TRBJ1-1, with D unclear. Per germline, CDR1 MNHNS and CDR2 SASEGT. The CDR3 spans 14 residues. Trimming stripped 7 bases from V and 1 base from J, with 13 bases between. This chain's CDR3 is CASNIDTKNTEAFF. DNA for the CDR3: TGTGCCAGCAACATTGACACGAAGAACACTGAAGCTTTCTTT.

Many counts were recorded for this clonotype. This chain uses TRBV2 with TRBJ1-1; perhaps TRBD1 as D (6 bases). Germline assignment: CDR1 SNHLY and CDR2 FYNNEI. The CDR3 extends over 14 amino acids. Trimming took 6 bases from V and 1 from J, leaving 12 bases between them. In DNA form, the CDR3 reads TGTGCCAGCAGCTGGCCAGGGGCGAACACTGAAGCTTTCTTT. Its protein is CASSWPGANTEAFF.

In its sample, this clonotype was seen many times. The gene calls are TRBV25-1 and TRBJ1-3; D uncertain. Trimming cost V 2 bases and J 5 bases, with 19 bases left between them. The germline gives CDR1 MGHDK, CDR2 SYGVNS. CDR3 length: 17 residues. CDR3 residues: CASSEIGSSTVRNTIYF. The CDR3 nucleotides are TGTGCCAGCAGTGAAATTGGGTCTTCGACTGTCAGAAACACCATATATTTT. The variable domain in full, with the rest retrieved from reference TRBV25-1 and TRBJ1-3, is EADIYQTPRYLVIGTGKKITLECSQTMGHDKMYWYQQDPGMELHLIHYSYGVNSTEKGDLSSESTVSRIRTEHFPLTLESARPSHTSQYLCASSEIGSSTVRNTIYFGEGSWLTVV.

This clonotype was counted many times. CDR3 amino acids: CASSEGGQSSYEQYF. In nucleotides, the CDR3 is TGTGCCAGCAGTGAAGGGGGACAGAGCTCCTACGAGCAGTACTTC. The gene calls are TRBV2 and TRBJ2-7, with TRBD1 identical over 7 bases. V was pared by 1 base and J by 0 bases, with 3 bases of the junction left unmatched. The germline V gene has CDR1 SNHLY and CDR2 FYNNEI. This CDR3 comprises 15 residues.

This clonotype occurred a few times. This chain connects TRBV12-3 or TRBV12-4 to TRBJ2-7; TRBD1 matches at 9 bases. The J segment lost 0 bases and the V segment lost 5 bases, leaving 5 bases of the junction unmatched. The CDR3 is made up of 15 amino acids. The CDR3 DNA is TGTGCCAGCAGTGGGGGACAGGGTGGCTCCTACGAGCAGTACTTC. Translated, it gives CASSGGQGGSYEQYF.

This clonotype was observed a handful of times. This chain uses TRBV2 with TRBJ2-7; TRBD2 matches at 9 bases. The CDR3 runs 18 residues. Trimming at V came to 4 bases and at J to 0 bases, leaving 13 bases not matched to a gene. Germline V gives CDR1 SNHLY, CDR2 FYNNEI. For the CDR3, the DNA is TGTGCCAGCAGTGGAAGTAGGAATAGACTAGCGGTCTCCTACGAGCAGTACTTC. It is translated as CASSGSRNRLAVSYEQYF.

The table lists this clonotype with many counts. The chain employs TRBV19 and TRBJ1-2; 10 bases match TRBD1. Germline CDR1 is LNHDA and CDR2 is SQIVND (reference sequence). The V and J ends lost 1 base and 8 bases, in that order; junction bases with no gene match: 7. This CDR3 spans 15 amino acids. CDR3 sequence: CASSIGPGQGNGYTF. DNA of the CDR3: TGTGCCAGTAGTATAGGCCCGGGACAGGGGAACGGCTACACCTTC.